These 31 T cell receptor beta chains came from one sample sequenced in a study of cytomegalovirus exposure and HLA in healthy donors. Only in-frame clones appear in the TCRdb table, and some are missing; sequencing was by immunoSEQ multiplex PCR. Among 130,000 to 150,000 clones listed, about four fifths were seen once. The source material was PBMCs. The receptors were sampled from a woman younger than 45 in good health and CMV-seronegative.

The CDR3 DNA sequence: TGTGCCAGCAGTTTAACGGAAAACCCGACAAACTATGGCTACACCTTC. Translated: CASSLTENPTNYGYTF. This sequence joins TRBV27 and TRBJ1-2, with D unclear. The length of the CDR3 is 16 residues. CDR1 is MNHEY, CDR2 SMNVEV, per germline (reference sequence). Trimming removed 2 bases from V and 2 bases from J, with 15 bases in between.

The chain is built from TRBV5-1 and TRBJ2-7; D gene unclear. Germline V lookup: CDR1 SGHRS, CDR2 YFSETQ. Trimming shortened V by 0 bases and J by 6 bases, and 4 bases separated the two germline ends. This CDR3 has 11 residues. CDR3 nucleotides: TGCGCCAGCAGCTTGGTCTCCGAGCAGTACTTC. Residues: CASSLVSEQYF.

The chain recombines TRBV25-1 with TRBJ1-2, with unresolved D. The length of the CDR3 is 16 residues. V lost 4 bases to trimming and J lost 4 bases, with 19 bases between them. Germline CDR1 is MGHDK and CDR2 is SYGVNS. Here the CDR3 DNA reads TGTGCCAGCAGTGGGCGGTGGGAGGATGGAGTCTATGGCTACACCTTC. Translated, it gives CASSGRWEDGVYGYTF.

This chain joins TRBV6-1 and TRBJ2-3; perhaps TRBD1 as D (6 bases). The CDR3 consists of 14 residues. Trimming shortened V by 1 base and J by 2 bases, and 7 bases separated the two germline ends. The germline CDR1 and CDR2 sequences are MNHNS and SASEGT. CDR3 sequence (DNA): TGTGCCAGCAGTGAAGGGGGGCCCACAGATACGCAGTATTTT. It encodes CASSEGGPTDTQYF.

The chain couples TRBV18 to TRBJ1-6; D unclear. Germline lookup yields CDR1 KGHSH and CDR2 LQKENI. The CDR3 is 15 residues long. The V end was cut by 3 bases, the J end by 5 bases, with 11 bases between. CDR3 in amino acids: CASSPFPVDNSPLHF. The DNA for the CDR3 is TGTGCCAGCTCACCGTTCCCGGTGGATAATTCACCCCTCCACTTT.

The chain combines TRBV2 with TRBJ1-1; 7 positions agree with TRBD1. V was pared by 5 bases and J by 8 bases, with 8 bases of the junction left unmatched. The germline gives CDR1 SNHLY, CDR2 FYNNEI. This CDR3 region has 13 residues. DNA for the CDR3: TGTGCCAGCAGTAAGGGGGCGCTTGGCGAAGCTTTCTTT. Translating it yields CASSKGALGEAFF.

V is TRBV7-8 and J is TRBJ2-5; D not resolved. Germline CDR1 SGHVS, CDR2 FQNEAQ. Trimming took off 0 bases at V and 3 bases at J, with 11 bases between the two ends. The CDR3 is made up of 15 amino acids. The CDR3 sequence: CASSLAEPYKETQYF. In DNA form, the CDR3 reads TGTGCCAGCAGCTTAGCGGAGCCGTACAAAGAGACCCAGTACTTC.

The rearrangement uses TRBV5-1 and TRBJ2-3; TRBD2 matches 8 bases. CDR1 SGHRS and CDR2 YFSETQ come from the germline V gene. The V segment lost 0 bases and the J segment 5 bases; nucleotides outside the gene matches: 8. The CDR3 sequence is 16 residues long. In DNA form, the CDR3 reads TGCGCCAGCAGCTTGGTTCGGGGGGGCTTAGGAGATACGCAGTATTTT. This encodes CASSLVRGGLGDTQYF. Supplemented by reference TRBV5-1 and TRBJ2-3, the full variable domain reads KAGVTQTPRYLIKTRGQQVTLSCSPISGHRSVSWYQQTPGQGLQFLFEYFSETQRNKGNFPGRFSGRQFSNSRSEMNVSTLELGDSALYLCASSLVRGGLGDTQYFGPGTRLTVL.

The genes are TRBV10-3 and TRBJ1-1; D gene uncertain. V gave up 6 bases and J gave up 4 bases, with 15 bases separating them. CDR1 is ENHRY and CDR2 is SYGVKD in the germline V gene. This CDR3 comprises 14 residues. CDR3 sequence: CAIRRTDQSTEAFF. The CDR3 DNA is TGTGCCATCAGGCGAACAGACCAGAGCACTGAAGCTTTCTTT.

The V gene is TRBV10-1, the J gene TRBJ2-1, with D perhaps matching TRBD1 (6 bases). The CDR3 spans 16 residues. Per the germline V gene, CDR1 is WNHNN and CDR2 is SYGVQD (reference sequence). V lost 0 bases and J lost 1, with 10 bases in between. The CDR3 sequence: CASSESRQGSYNEQFF. CDR3 bases: TGCGCCAGCAGTGAGTCTCGCCAGGGGTCCTACAATGAGCAGTTCTTC.

The V gene is TRBV7-2, the J gene TRBJ1-6; 7 nucleotides align to TRBD1. Germline V gives CDR1 SGHTA, CDR2 FQGNSA. With V trimmed by 5 bases and J by 6 bases, 10 bases remained unmatched. The CDR3 is made up of 16 amino acids. This chain's CDR3 is CASSAKGQPSNSPLHF. The DNA of the CDR3 is TGTGCCAGCAGCGCTAAGGGACAGCCTTCTAATTCACCCCTCCACTTT. The variable domain in full, with the rest retrieved from reference TRBV7-2 and TRBJ1-6, is GAGVSQSPSNKVTEKGKDVELRCDPISGHTALYWYRQSLGQGLEFLIYFQGNSAPDKSGLPSDRFSAERTGGSVSTLTIQRTQQEDSAVYLCASSAKGQPSNSPLHFGNGTRLTVT.

The chain links TRBV5-1 to TRBJ2-4; TRBD1 matches at 8 bases. This CDR3 has 15 residues. Germline values: CDR1 SGHRS, CDR2 YFSETQ. V lost 4 bases, J lost 8 bases, and 11 bases stayed unmatched. This CDR3 is CASSPDGQGLDIQYF. CDR3 nucleotide sequence: TGCGCCAGCAGCCCGGATGGACAGGGCTTAGACATTCAGTACTTC.

V and J are TRBV9 and TRBJ2-2; tentative D call: TRBD2 (7 bases). V was pared by 0 bases and J by 4 bases, with 13 bases between. Germline V CDR1 and CDR2: SGDLS, YYNGEE. The CDR3 spans 16 residues. DNA of the CDR3: TGTGCCAGCAGCGTAGTTGGGGGAGGGGGCACCGGGGAGCTGTTTTTT. As protein: CASSVVGGGGTGELFF. The full variable domain, completed using reference TRBV9 and TRBJ2-2, is DSGVTQTPKHLITATGQRVTLRCSPRSGDLSVYWYQQSLDQGLQFLIQYYNGEERAKGNILERFSAQQFPDLHSELNLSSLELGDSALYFCASSVVGGGGTGELFFGEGSRLTVL.

The chain combines TRBV27 with TRBJ2-1, with 9 bases lining up with TRBD2. CDR3 length: 15 residues. The germline V gene has CDR1 MNHEY and CDR2 SMNVEV (reference sequence). Losses at the gene ends were 5 bases for V and 2 bases for J; bases not matched to a gene: 4. Written as DNA, the CDR3 is TGTGCCAGCAGTATAGCGGGGGCCGCCTACAATGAGCAGTTCTTC. It codes for CASSIAGAAYNEQFF.

V is TRBV4-1 and J is TRBJ1-3; D is possibly TRBD1 (5 bases). Trimming took off 4 bases at V and 0 bases at J, with 13 bases between the two ends. This CDR3 comprises 16 residues. CDR1 and CDR2 (germline): MGHRA, YSYEKL. CDR3: CASSRPRRGSGNTIYF. The CDR3 DNA sequence: TGCGCCAGCAGCCGACCGAGGAGGGGCTCTGGAAACACCATATATTTT.

This clone was seen only once. The genes are TRBV5-4 and TRBJ2-5; TRBD1 matches at 7 bases. The J segment lost 5 bases and the V segment lost 3 bases, leaving 10 bases of the junction unmatched. The CDR3 sequence is 15 residues long. CDR1 SGHNT and CDR2 YYREEE come from the germline V gene (reference sequence). CDR3 bases: TGTGCCAGCAGCTCCCCGGAGGCAGGGGGTGAGACCCAGTACTTC. Protein sequence: CASSSPEAGGETQYF. The full variable domain, its missing parts supplied by reference TRBV5-4 and TRBJ2-5, is ETGVTQSPTHLIKTRGQQVTLRCSSQSGHNTVSWYQQALGQGPQFIFQYYREEENGRGNFPPRFSGLQFPNYSSELNVNALELDDSALYLCASSSPEAGGETQYFGPGTRLLVL.

This chain uses TRBV7-6 with TRBJ2-1; 8 positions match TRBD2. The J segment lost 9 bases and the V segment lost 5 bases, leaving 9 bases of the junction unmatched. Germline CDR1 reads SGHVS; CDR2 reads FNYEAQ. The CDR3 covers 14 residues. CDR3: CASSPAERGTEQFF. CDR3 in DNA: TGTGCCAGCAGCCCCGCGGAGCGGGGGACTGAGCAGTTCTTC.

This clone was seen at least ten times. The chain links TRBV6-1 to TRBJ2-5; 11 positions agree with TRBD2. CDR1 is MNHNS and CDR2 is SASEGT in the germline V gene. Trimming took 1 base from V and 2 from J; bases not matched to a gene: 0. This CDR3 region has 15 residues. This CDR3 is CASSEVAGGQETQYF. DNA for the CDR3: TGTGCCAGCAGTGAAGTAGCGGGGGGGCAAGAGACCCAGTACTTC.

The rearrangement links TRBV5-1 to TRBJ2-3; D perhaps matches TRBD2 (5 bases). This CDR3 has 14 residues. V dropped 9 bases and J dropped 5 bases, with 19 bases sitting between them. Germline values: CDR1 SGHRS, CDR2 YFSETQ. The CDR3 sequence: CATKEVVSGDTQYF. The CDR3 coding sequence is TGCGCCACGAAGGAGGTCGTGAGTGGAGATACGCAGTATTTT.

This chain connects TRBV7-6 to TRBJ2-3, with D hard to call. V was shortened by 2 bases and J by 5 bases, with 5 bases between the two germline ends. The CDR3 extends over 12 amino acids. Germline values: CDR1 SGHVS, CDR2 FNYEAQ. The CDR3 spells CASSLYRDTQYF. CDR3 nucleotide sequence: TGTGCCAGCAGCTTATACAGAGATACGCAGTATTTT.

The chain couples TRBV2 to TRBJ1-1, with 9 nucleotides matching TRBD1. Germline CDR1 is SNHLY and CDR2 is FYNNEI. CDR3 size: 14 residues. J was trimmed by 6 bases and V by 10 bases; bases with no gene match: 12. CDR3 amino acids: CAIRSGTGISEAFF. CDR3 nucleotides: TGTGCCATACGCTCCGGGACAGGGATCTCTGAAGCTTTCTTT.

The rearrangement links TRBV15 to TRBJ2-2, with D possibly TRBD1 on 5 matching bases. The length of the CDR3 is 14 residues. CDR1 and CDR2 from the germline V gene are LNHNV and YYDKDF (reference sequence). V lost 0 bases, J lost 6 bases, and 8 bases lay in between. The CDR3 here is CATSRDRVAGELFF. In DNA form, the CDR3 reads TGTGCCACCAGCAGAGACAGGGTGGCCGGGGAGCTGTTTTTT. Full variable domain (outside the CDR3, taken from reference TRBV15 and TRBJ2-2): DAMVIQNPRYQVTQFGKPVTLSCSQTLNHNVMYWYQQKSSQAPKLLFHYYDKDFNNEADTPDNFQSRRPNTSFCFLDIRSPGLGDTAMYLCATSRDRVAGELFFGEGSRLTVL.

This clone was observed once. The rearrangement uses TRBV30 and TRBJ1-3; D unclear. This CDR3 has 16 amino acids. Germline loops: CDR1 GTSNPN, CDR2 SVGIG (reference sequence). Trimming shortened V by 7 bases and J by 0 bases, and 19 bases separated the two germline ends. The CDR3 region is CASYLRAHSSGNTIYF. The CDR3 region has the DNA TGTGCCTCCTACCTAAGAGCTCACAGCTCTGGAAACACCATATATTTT.

The rearrangement links TRBV5-8 to TRBJ1-6; 8 positions match TRBD1. Trimming removed 4 bases from V and 9 bases from J; junction bases left unmatched: 6. This CDR3 spans 14 amino acids. Looked up from germline, CDR1 is SGHTS and CDR2 is YDEGEE. The CDR3 reads CASSTDRAGSPLHF. The CDR3 DNA reads as TGTGCCAGCAGCACGGACAGGGCTGGTTCACCCCTCCACTTT. Complete variable domain (other parts from reference TRBV5-8 and TRBJ1-6): EAGVTQSPTHLIKTRGQQATLRCSPISGHTSVYWYQQALGLGLQFLLWYDEGEERNRGNFPPRFSGRQFPNYSSELNVNALELEDSALYLCASSTDRAGSPLHFGNGTRLTVT.

The chain carries TRBV5-6 and TRBJ1-2; a possible D gene is TRBD1 (6 bases). Trimming removed 2 bases from V and 4 bases from J, with 15 bases in between. The CDR3 length is 15 residues. Germline CDR1 and CDR2: SGHDT and YYEEEE. The DNA for the CDR3 is TGTGCCAGCAGCTTATGGACAGCACGCTTCTATGGCTACACCTTC. Translation gives CASSLWTARFYGYTF.

V and J are TRBV5-1 and TRBJ2-7; D is undetermined. Trimming took off 4 bases at V and 0 bases at J, with 14 bases between the two ends. The germline gives CDR1 SGHRS, CDR2 YFSETQ. The CDR3 extends over 15 amino acids. CDR3 loop: CASSPVSQPSYEQYF. DNA of the CDR3: TGCGCCAGCAGCCCGGTCTCCCAACCCTCCTACGAGCAGTACTTC.

V is TRBV5-6 and J is TRBJ2-5; the match to TRBD2 covers 7 bases. With V trimmed by 5 bases and J by 4 bases, 8 bases remained unmatched. CDR1 and CDR2 (germline): SGHDT, YYEEEE. The CDR3 runs 14 residues. The CDR3, as DNA: TGTGCCAGCAGTTCCGGGGGGAGTGGAGAGACCCAGTACTTC. It specifies CASSSGGSGETQYF.

This clone has only one observation. The V and J genes are TRBV10-3 and TRBJ2-2; D is uncertain. V shed 4 bases and J shed 2 bases, with 5 bases lying between them. CDR3 length equals 13 residues. CDR1 and CDR2 (germline): ENHRY, SYGVKD. The CDR3 nucleotides read TGTGCCATCAGTGGACTCAACACCGGGGAGCTGTTTTTT. Translation: CAISGLNTGELFF.

This clone was seen only once. The chain carries TRBV2 and TRBJ2-5, with D possibly TRBD1 on 6 matching bases. The V gene lost 6 bases and the J gene lost 4 bases, with 12 bases spanning the gap. Germline CDR1 and CDR2: SNHLY and FYNNEI. The CDR3 runs to 13 residues. The CDR3 coding sequence is TGTGCCAGCAGCGTCAGGGGCGGAGAGACCCAGTACTTC. It is translated as CASSVRGGETQYF.

The V and J genes are TRBV9 and TRBJ1-2; no definite D call. The CDR3 has 14 amino acids. CDR1 and CDR2 from the germline V gene are SGDLS and YYNGEE. V was pared by 0 bases and J by 3 bases, with 9 bases between. The CDR3 sequence is CASSVGGVDYGYTF. CDR3 coding DNA: TGTGCCAGCAGCGTAGGTGGAGTTGACTATGGCTACACCTTC.

The chain uses TRBV28 and TRBJ1-2; D may be TRBD1 (6 bases). This CDR3 comprises 15 residues. Germline V gene data show CDR1 as MDHEN and CDR2 as SYDVKM. Trimming shortened V by 5 bases and J by 4 bases, and 17 bases separated the two germline ends. The CDR3 is CASSRYREGIYGYTF. The DNA of the CDR3 is TGTGCCAGCAGTCGCTACAGGGAGGGGATCTATGGCTACACCTTC.